The rows below give T cell receptor beta chains drawn from one sample of a study of T cells after yellow fever vaccination. MiXCR was run by TCRdb on the 5' RACE reads, yielding one entry per CDR3 protein. The repertoire includes under 200,000 distinct CDR3 sequences, almost 7% of them detected once, and 2.5% sits in the top ten. Here the sequenced sample was CD4+ T cells sorted from PBMCs, taken about 5 days after the first yellow fever vaccination. Receptor source: a man younger than 30 who received the YFV17D yellow fever vaccine. CDR3s include the opening cysteine and the closing phenylalanine or tryptophan. The D gene is left open where the match is weak. Expanded clones get a size class; other rows say once, few or many, or leave the size out.

abundance,d_gene,v_gene,j_gene,CDR3aa,CDR3nt
many,NA,TRBV10-3,TRBJ1-4,CAISEVQGGEKLFF,TGTGCCATCAGTGAGGTCCAGGGCGGTGAAAAACTGTTTTTT
many,TRBD2,TRBV7-3,TRBJ2-1,CASSKSGGAGNEQFF,TGTGCCAGCAGCAAAAGCGGGGGGGCTGGCAATGAGCAGTTCTTC
many,NA,TRBV5-1,TRBJ1-6,CASSLGWSSYNSPLHF,TGCGCCAGCAGCTTGGGCTGGAGCTCCTATAATTCACCCCTCCACTTT
few,NA,TRBV4-3,TRBJ2-5,CASSQDYRGGETQYF,TGCGCCAGCAGCCAAGATTACCGGGGCGGAGAGACCCAGTACTTC
many,NA,TRBV12-3/TRBV12-4,TRBJ1-1,CASSFEETRHVFF,TGTGCCAGCAGTTTCGAGGAGACCCGTCACGTATTCTTT
few,TRBD1,TRBV7-2,TRBJ1-5,CASSYKTGSFNQPQHF,TGTGCCAGCAGCTATAAGACAGGGAGTTTCAATCAGCCCCAGCATTTT
many,TRBD1,TRBV5-4,TRBJ2-2,CASRQGRNTGELFF,TGTGCCAGCCGACAGGGAAGAAACACCGGGGAGCTGTTTTTT
many,NA,TRBV4-1,TRBJ1-1,CASSPGRGGTEAFF,TGCGCCAGCAGCCCAGGGAGGGGGGGGACTGAAGCTTTCTTT
few,TRBD1,TRBV15,TRBJ2-7,CATSVRTGGIYEQYF,TGTGCCACCAGCGTTAGGACAGGGGGAATCTACGAGCAGTACTTC
many,NA,TRBV5-1,TRBJ2-2,CASSPGAPTGELFF,TGCGCCAGCAGCCCTGGGGCCCCCACCGGGGAGCTGTTTTTT
many,TRBD1,TRBV28,TRBJ1-1,CASSLTTGGGLGAEAFF,TGTGCCAGCAGTTTAACTACAGGGGGAGGTCTTGGCGCTGAAGCTTTCTTT
many,NA,TRBV7-9,TRBJ1-5,CASSTGGGGQPQHF,TGTGCCAGCAGCACCGGGGGGGGAGGTCAGCCCCAGCATTTT
few,NA,TRBV7-3,TRBJ2-6,CASSPRHISGANVLTF,TGTGCCAGCAGCCCGCGACACATCTCTGGGGCCAACGTCCTGACTTTC
few,TRBD1,TRBV15,TRBJ1-3,CATSRATGGSSGNTIYF,TGTGCCACCAGCAGGGCTACAGGGGGCAGCTCTGGAAACACCATATATTTT
NA,NA,TRBV18,TRBJ2-1,CASSPQLARGSNEQFF,TGTGCCAGCTCACCTCAACTAGCTAGGGGTTCCAATGAGCAGTTCTTC
few,TRBD1,TRBV12-5,TRBJ2-3,CASGLQTGTGTDTQYF,TGTGCTAGTGGTTTGCAGACCGGGACAGGCACAGATACGCAGTATTTT
NA,NA,TRBV5-1,TRBJ1-2,CASSYDRRGYTF,TGCGCCAGCAGCTACGACAGGCGGGGCTACACCTTC
few,NA,TRBV18,TRBJ2-7,CASSPAGGPAEQYF,TGTGCCAGCTCACCTGCCGGGGGCCCCGCCGAGCAGTACTTC
NA,TRBD1,TRBV7-3,TRBJ2-2,CASSTRQGTNTGELFF,TGTGCCAGCAGCACACGACAGGGTACCAACACCGGGGAGCTGTTTTTT
few,TRBD2,TRBV4-1,TRBJ2-1,CASSPLNAGDGQFF,TGCGCCAGCAGCCCACTGAACGCGGGGGATGGGCAGTTCTTC
NA,NA,TRBV11-2,TRBJ2-2,CASSSGNSKAGELFF,TGTGCCAGCAGCTCCGGGAATAGCAAGGCCGGGGAGCTGTTTTTT
many,NA,TRBV28,TRBJ2-7,CASSFASLGAYEQYF,TGTGCCAGCAGTTTTGCAAGTTTGGGCGCTTATGAGCAGTACTTC
few,NA,TRBV20-1,TRBJ1-2,CSASDDPGVGNYGYTF,TGCAGTGCTAGTGACGACCCAGGGGTGGGTAACTATGGCTACACCTTC
NA,NA,TRBV12-3/TRBV12-4,TRBJ1-3,CASSVTGSSGNTIYF,TGTGCCAGCAGTGTTACAGGGAGCTCTGGAAACACCATATATTTT
NA,NA,TRBV4-2,TRBJ1-1,CASSPFIFGRGTEAFF,TGTGCCAGCAGCCCATTCATATTTGGGCGGGGCACTGAAGCTTTCTTT
NA,TRBD2,TRBV20-1,TRBJ2-3,CSARRRGGGPTDTQYF,TGCAGTGCTAGACGCCGGGGCGGGGGGCCCACAGATACGCAGTATTTT
NA,TRBD2,TRBV7-9,TRBJ2-3,CASSVGGNFGTDTQYF,TGTGCCAGCAGCGTCGGGGGGAACTTCGGCACAGATACGCAGTATTTT
many,TRBD1,TRBV18,TRBJ2-1,CASSPRTGTSYNEQFF,TGTGCCAGCTCACCAAGGACAGGGACATCCTACAATGAGCAGTTCTTC
NA,TRBD2,TRBV9,TRBJ2-6,CASSLGLAGLLGANVLTF,TGTGCCAGCAGCCTCGGACTAGCGGGGCTCTTGGGGGCCAACGTCCTGACTTTC
many,NA,TRBV12-5,TRBJ2-2,CASGLVVSGDTGELFF,TGTGCTAGTGGTTTGGTGGTATCGGGGGACACCGGGGAGCTGTTTTTT
many,NA,TRBV5-1,TRBJ2-2,CASSLDRTTGELFF,TGCGCCAGCAGCTTGGATCGGACAACCGGGGAGCTGTTTTTT
NA,NA,TRBV5-6,TRBJ1-1,CASTMGRGRTEAFF,TGTGCCAGCACTATGGGGAGGGGGAGAACTGAAGCTTTCTTT
few,TRBD2,TRBV12-3/TRBV12-4,TRBJ2-3,CASRIAGGRTDTQYF,TGTGCCAGCAGAATAGCGGGGGGGCGCACAGATACGCAGTATTTT
few,NA,TRBV20-1,TRBJ2-1,CSAPRSDNEQFF,TGCAGTGCTCCTAGGTCGGATAATGAGCAGTTCTTC
many,NA,TRBV24-1,TRBJ2-1,CATSSSKRSLVNEQFF,TGTGCCACCAGTTCCTCAAAGCGAAGTCTGGTGAATGAGCAGTTCTTC
NA,TRBD1,TRBV10-3,TRBJ2-5,CAIGTGGMVGETQYF,TGTGCCATCGGGACAGGGGGCATGGTTGGTGAGACCCAGTACTTC
NA,NA,TRBV4-3,TRBJ2-3,CASSQETGSYTDTQYF,TGCGCCAGCAGCCAAGAAACAGGGAGCTACACAGATACGCAGTATTTT
NA,NA,TRBV6-5,TRBJ1-2,CASSLPGGIYGYTF,TGTGCCAGCAGCCTACCCGGCGGGATCTATGGCTACACCTTC
many,TRBD2,TRBV20-1,TRBJ2-1,CSAGLAGGYEQFF,TGCAGTGCTGGACTAGCGGGGGGCTATGAGCAGTTCTTC
many,NA,TRBV7-2,TRBJ2-3,CASSLKNTDTQYF,TGTGCCAGCAGCTTAAAGAACACAGATACGCAGTATTTT
NA,NA,TRBV19,TRBJ2-5,CASSIVLGVETQYF,TGTGCCAGTAGTATTGTTCTCGGCGTGGAGACCCAGTACTTC
NA,TRBD1,TRBV4-3,TRBJ2-3,CASSQVGTGTTDTQYF,TGCGCCAGCAGCCAAGTCGGGACAGGGACGACAGATACGCAGTATTTT
many,NA,TRBV19,TRBJ2-2,CASSTGYFNGELFF,TGTGCCAGTAGTACAGGGTACTTTAACGGGGAGCTGTTTTTT
many,TRBD2,TRBV7-9,TRBJ2-1,CASSHLRGLAGVNEQFF,TGTGCCAGCAGCCACCTGAGGGGGCTAGCGGGGGTGAATGAGCAGTTCTTC
many,NA,TRBV5-1,TRBJ2-1,CASSLEAGGGEQFF,TGCGCCAGCAGCTTGGAGGCAGGGGGAGGTGAGCAGTTCTTC